This T cell receptor beta chain came from a study of OX40 agonist ivuxolimab in advanced cancers. Clones were sequenced by immunoSEQ multiplex PCR, and TCRdb holds only the in-frame ones, with some missing. The sample lists 72,000 or so clones; around 87% were seen once. This CDR3 has 13 residues. Trimming cost V 3 bases and J 6 bases, with 10 bases left between them. The germline gives CDR1 SGHRS, CDR2 YFSETQ. This clonotype was sampled from an adult with an advanced solid tumor such as melanoma, head and neck, liver or kidney cancer. J is TRBJ2-4 and V is TRBV5-1; D remains ambiguous. Here the sequenced sample was CD4+ or CD8+ T cells sorted from blood, taken in a trial of the OX40 agonist ivuxolimab. The CDR3 DNA reads TGCGCCAGCAGCTCTGGAGTGGGAAACATTCAGTACTTC. This gives the protein CASSSGVGNIQYF.